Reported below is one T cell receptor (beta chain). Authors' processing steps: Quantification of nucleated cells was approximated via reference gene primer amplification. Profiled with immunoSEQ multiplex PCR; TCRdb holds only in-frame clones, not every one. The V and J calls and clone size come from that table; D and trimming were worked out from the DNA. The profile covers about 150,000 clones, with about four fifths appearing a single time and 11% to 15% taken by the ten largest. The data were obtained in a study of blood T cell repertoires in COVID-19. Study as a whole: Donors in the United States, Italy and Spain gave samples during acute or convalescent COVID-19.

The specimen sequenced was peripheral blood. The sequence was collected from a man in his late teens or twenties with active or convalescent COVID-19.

CDR3 sequence reads: CASTKGQTNQPQHF. CDR3 bases: TGTGCCAGTACCAAGGGACAGACGAATCAGCCCCAGCATTTT. V gene TRBV19 combines with J gene TRBJ1-5; 7 nucleotides line up with TRBD1. V was clipped by 7 bases and J by 4 bases; unmatched bases: 7. The CDR3 sequence is 14 residues long. Germline CDR1 is LNHDA and CDR2 is SQIVND (reference sequence).